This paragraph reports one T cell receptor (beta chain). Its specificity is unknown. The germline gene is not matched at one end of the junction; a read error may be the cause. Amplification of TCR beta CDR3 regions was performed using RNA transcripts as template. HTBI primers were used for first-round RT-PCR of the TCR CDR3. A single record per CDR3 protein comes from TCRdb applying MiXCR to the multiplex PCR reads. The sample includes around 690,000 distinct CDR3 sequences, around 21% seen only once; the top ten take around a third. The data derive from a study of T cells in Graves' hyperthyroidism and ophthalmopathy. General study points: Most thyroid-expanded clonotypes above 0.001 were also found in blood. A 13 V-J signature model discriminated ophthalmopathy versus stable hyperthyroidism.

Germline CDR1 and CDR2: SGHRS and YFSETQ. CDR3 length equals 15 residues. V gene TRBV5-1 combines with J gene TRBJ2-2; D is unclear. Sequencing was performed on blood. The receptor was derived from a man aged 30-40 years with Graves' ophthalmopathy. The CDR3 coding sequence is TGTGCCAGCAGCTCCTTAGGCGCGAACACCGGGGAGCTGTTTTTT. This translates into CASSSLGANTGELFF.